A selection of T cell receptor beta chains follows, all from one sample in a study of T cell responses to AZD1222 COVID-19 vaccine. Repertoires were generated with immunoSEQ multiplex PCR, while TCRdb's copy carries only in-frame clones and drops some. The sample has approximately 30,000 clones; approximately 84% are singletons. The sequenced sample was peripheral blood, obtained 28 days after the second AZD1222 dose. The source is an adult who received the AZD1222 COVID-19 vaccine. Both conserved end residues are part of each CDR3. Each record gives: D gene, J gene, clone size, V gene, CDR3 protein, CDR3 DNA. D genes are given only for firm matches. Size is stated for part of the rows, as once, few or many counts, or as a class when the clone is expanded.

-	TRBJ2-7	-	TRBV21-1	CASRFPSDYEQYF	TGTGCCAGCCGGTTTCCTAGCGACTACGAGCAGTACTTC
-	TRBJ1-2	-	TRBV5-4	CASSSVGYGYTF	TGTGCCAGCAGCTCCGTTGGTTATGGCTACACCTTC
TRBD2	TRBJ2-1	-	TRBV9	CASSERLAGGVDEQFF	TGTGCCAGCAGCGAACGACTAGCGGGAGGTGTCGATGAGCAGTTCTTC
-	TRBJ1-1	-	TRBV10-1	CASSEEHLGMTTFF	TGCGCCAGCAGTGAGGAACATTTGGGAATGACAACTTTCTTT
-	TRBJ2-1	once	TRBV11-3	CASSSSRGNYNEQFF	TGTGCCAGCAGCTCAAGTAGGGGTAATTACAATGAGCAGTTCTTC
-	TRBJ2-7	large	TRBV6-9	CASSGSEEQYF	TGTGCCAGCAGTGGGTCGGAGGAGCAGTACTTC
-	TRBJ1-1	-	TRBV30	CAWGTRNTEAFF	TGTGCCTGGGGGACGAGGAACACTGAAGCTTTCTTT
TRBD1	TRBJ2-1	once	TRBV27	CASSTKETGVMLGEQFF	TGTGCCAGCAGTACGAAGGAGACAGGGGTCATGCTGGGTGAGCAGTTCTTC
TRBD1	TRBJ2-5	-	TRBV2	CASGGQGAETQYF	TGTGCCAGCGGGGGACAGGGGGCCGAGACCCAGTACTTC
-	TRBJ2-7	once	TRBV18	CASSPEKDSSYEQYF	TGTGCCAGCTCACCGGAAAAGGATTCCTCCTACGAGCAGTACTTC
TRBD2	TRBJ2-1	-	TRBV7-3	CASSPSGGGQYNEQFF	TGTGCCAGCAGCCCCTCGGGGGGGGGCCAGTACAATGAGCAGTTCTTC
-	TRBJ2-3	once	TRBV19	CASSRAPGSRVTDTQYF	TGTGCCAGTAGCCGAGCCCCAGGGTCCAGGGTGACAGATACGCAGTATTTT
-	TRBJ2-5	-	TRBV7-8	CASSLNRGPQETQYF	TGTGCCAGCAGCTTGAATAGGGGACCCCAAGAGACCCAGTACTTC
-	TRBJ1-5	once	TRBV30	CAWSSGTFSNQPQHF	TGTGCCTGGAGTTCCGGGACATTTAGCAATCAGCCCCAGCATTTT
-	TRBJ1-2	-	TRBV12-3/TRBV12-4	CASSLYTQGGYTF	TGTGCCAGCAGTTTGTATACCCAAGGCGGCTACACCTTC
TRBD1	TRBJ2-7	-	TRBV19	CASSTQTGGHEQYF	TGTGCCAGTAGTACCCAGACAGGGGGTCACGAGCAGTACTTC